This T cell receptor (beta chain) was sequenced in a study of cytomegalovirus exposure and HLA in healthy donors. V was clipped by 7 bases and J by 7 bases; unmatched bases: 5. The CDR3 runs to 11 residues. Germline V gene data show CDR1 as SQVTM and CDR2 as ANQGSEA. TCRdb's copy holds only in-frame clones and misses some; the assay was immunoSEQ multiplex PCR. This repertoire shows some 110,000 clones, 86% found once; its top ten account for roughly 4.2%. This sequence was found in a woman aged 18-29 years in good health and CMV-seropositive. This sequence joins TRBV29-1 and TRBJ1-2; 8 nucleotides match TRBD1. Sequences were obtained from PBMCs. The CDR3 DNA reads TGCAGCGGCCATACAGGGGGTGGCTACACCTTC. Its protein is CSGHTGGGYTF.